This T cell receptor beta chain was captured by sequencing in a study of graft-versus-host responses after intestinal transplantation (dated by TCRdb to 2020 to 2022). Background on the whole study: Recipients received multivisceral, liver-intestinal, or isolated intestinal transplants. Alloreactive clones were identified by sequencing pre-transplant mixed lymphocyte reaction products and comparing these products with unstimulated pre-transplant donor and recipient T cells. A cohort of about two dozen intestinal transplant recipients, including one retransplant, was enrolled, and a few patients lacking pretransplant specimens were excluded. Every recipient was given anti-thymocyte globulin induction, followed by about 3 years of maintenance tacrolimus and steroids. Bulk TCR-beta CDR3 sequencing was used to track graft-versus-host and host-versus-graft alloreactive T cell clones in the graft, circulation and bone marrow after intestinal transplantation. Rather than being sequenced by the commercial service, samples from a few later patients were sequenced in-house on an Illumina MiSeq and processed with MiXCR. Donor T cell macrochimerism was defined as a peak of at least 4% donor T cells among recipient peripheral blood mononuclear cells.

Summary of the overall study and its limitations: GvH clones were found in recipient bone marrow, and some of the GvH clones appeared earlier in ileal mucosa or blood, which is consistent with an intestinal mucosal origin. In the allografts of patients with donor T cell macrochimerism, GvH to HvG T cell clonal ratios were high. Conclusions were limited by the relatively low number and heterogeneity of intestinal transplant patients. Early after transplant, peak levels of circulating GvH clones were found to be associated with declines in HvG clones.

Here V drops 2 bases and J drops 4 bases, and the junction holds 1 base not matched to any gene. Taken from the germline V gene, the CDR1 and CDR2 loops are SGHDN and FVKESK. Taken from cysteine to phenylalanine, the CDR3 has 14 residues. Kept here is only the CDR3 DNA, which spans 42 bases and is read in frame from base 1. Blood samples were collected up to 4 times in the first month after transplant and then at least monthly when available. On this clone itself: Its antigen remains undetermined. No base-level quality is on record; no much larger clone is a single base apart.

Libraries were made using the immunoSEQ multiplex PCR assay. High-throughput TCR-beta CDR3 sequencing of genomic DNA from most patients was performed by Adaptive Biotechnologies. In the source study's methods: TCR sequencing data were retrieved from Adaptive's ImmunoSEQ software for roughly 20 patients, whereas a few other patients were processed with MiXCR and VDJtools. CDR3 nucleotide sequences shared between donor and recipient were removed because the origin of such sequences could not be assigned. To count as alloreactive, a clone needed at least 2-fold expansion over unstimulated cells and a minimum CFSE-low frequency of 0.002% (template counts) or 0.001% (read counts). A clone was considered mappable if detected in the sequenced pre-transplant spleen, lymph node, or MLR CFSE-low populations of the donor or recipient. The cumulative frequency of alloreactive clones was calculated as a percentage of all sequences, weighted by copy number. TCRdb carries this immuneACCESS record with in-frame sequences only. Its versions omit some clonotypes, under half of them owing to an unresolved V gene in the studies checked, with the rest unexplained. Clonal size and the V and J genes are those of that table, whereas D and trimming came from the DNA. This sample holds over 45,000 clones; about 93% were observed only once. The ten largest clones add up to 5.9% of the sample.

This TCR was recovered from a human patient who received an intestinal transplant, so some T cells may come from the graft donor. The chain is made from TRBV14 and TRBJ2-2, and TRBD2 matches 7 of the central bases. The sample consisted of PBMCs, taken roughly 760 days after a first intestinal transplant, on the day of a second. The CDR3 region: CASSQSGVTGELFF. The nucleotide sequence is TGTGCCAGCAGCCAAAGCGGGGTCACCGGGGAGCTGTTTTTT.